The table lists the clone carrying this TCR beta chain with a count of one. These data belong to a study of blood T cell repertoires in COVID-19. Participants spanned ages about 18 to 90 years and resided in 20 to 25 US areas. Participant reports of clinical history set cohort assignment. Germline CDR1 and CDR2: SNHLY and FYNNEI. With V trimmed by 4 bases and J by 8 bases, 3 bases remained unmatched. The CDR3 has 13 amino acids. Only in-frame clones appear in the TCRdb table, and some are missing; sequencing was by immunoSEQ multiplex PCR. The sample contains more than 150,000 clones, roughly 87% of which appear only once.

This receptor was obtained from a woman aged 45-59 years who had recovered from COVID-19. The sequenced sample consisted of PBMCs or T cells enriched from blood (not recorded which). The chain employs TRBV2 and TRBJ1-3, with 9 bases fitting TRBD1. DNA for the CDR3: TGTGCCAGCAGTGTGACAGGGGGAGACACCATATATTTT. Its protein product is CASSVTGGDTIYF.